This TCR beta chain was identified during a study of T cell responses to AZD1222 COVID-19 vaccine. Only in-frame clones appear in the TCRdb table, and some are missing; sequencing was by immunoSEQ multiplex PCR. The sample holds some 80,000 clones, 90% seen once. The sequences come from peripheral blood, collected 28 days after the second AZD1222 dose. The receptor was isolated from an adult who received the AZD1222 COVID-19 vaccine.

CDR3 region: CASSLAHEQYF. CDR3 nucleotides: TGTGCCAGCAGCTTAGCGCACGAGCAGTACTTC. The chain employs TRBV7-8 and TRBJ2-7; D remains unclear. CDR3 length: 11 residues. Germline assignment: CDR1 SGHVS and CDR2 FQNEAQ. Trimming took off 0 bases at V and 5 bases at J, with 2 bases between the two ends.